Below are 30 T cell receptor beta chains sequenced from a single sample in a study of vaccination and CD4 T cells after COVID-19. As for treatment: roughly ten-day PBMC culture with coronavirus spike peptide pools or control peptides (ViraFEST assay). For these receptors, no antigen is known. Cultured CD4+ T-cell DNA underwent Oncomine TCR Beta short-read sequencing. TCRdb processed the PCR reads anew with MiXCR; each CDR3 protein has one entry. The table includes 12,000 to 15,000 distinct CDR3 sequences, about 35% detected once. The specimen was cultured CD4+ T cells from blood. These receptors were collected from a human donor with COVID-19.

This clonotype has more than one count but fewer than ten. The CDR3 protein is CSARGGQGEYF. CDR3 DNA sequence: TGCAGTGCTAGAGGAGGACAGGGGGAGTACTTC. The rearrangement links TRBV20-1 to TRBJ2-4, with 10 bases aligning to TRBD1. Germline assignment: CDR1 DFQATT and CDR2 SNEGSKA (reference sequence). V shed 1 base, J shed 14 bases, and the junction held 2 bases outside the gene matches. There are 11 residues in the CDR3.

The chain employs TRBV20-1 and TRBJ1-6; 7 bases match TRBD1. The junction had 12 bases not matched to a gene; V was cut back by 3 bases and J by 7 bases. The germline V gene encodes CDR1 DFQATT and CDR2 SNEGSKA (reference sequence). The CDR3 is made up of 16 amino acids. CDR3: CSARTNLRGRNSPLHF. In DNA form, the CDR3 reads TGCAGTGCTAGGACGAACCTGAGGGGGCGAAATTCACCCCTCCACTTT.

This chain's CDR3 is CASSGQPLSPLHF. The DNA for the CDR3 is TGTGCCAGCAGTGGACAGCCCCTCTCACCCCTCCACTTT. The rearrangement links TRBV2 to TRBJ1-6; a weak D match, TRBD1 (5 bases). The V and J ends lost 4 bases and 10 bases respectively, with 11 bases between them. CDR1 SNHLY and CDR2 FYNNEI come from the germline V gene. CDR3 size: 13 residues.

The J gene is TRBJ1-2, the V gene TRBV6-1, with D possibly being TRBD1 (5 bases). Germline V gene lookup returns CDR1 MNHNS and CDR2 SASEGT. Trimming pared 6 bases from V and 8 bases from J, leaving 19 bases between. This CDR3 contains 14 residues. The CDR3 DNA follows: TGTGCCAGCAGGCCTGACAGTTCCGGGCGGGGCTACACCTTC. Translated, it gives CASRPDSSGRGYTF.

For the CDR3, the DNA is TGTGCCTGGAGTCCAACTTTACCGGGACAGAAGGGTCATGGCTACACCTTC. It is translated as CAWSPTLPGQKGHGYTF. The J gene is TRBJ1-2, the V gene TRBV30; 7 bases are a match to TRBD1. The germline V gene has CDR1 GTSNPN and CDR2 SVGIG (reference sequence). The CDR3 is made up of 17 amino acids. V lost 2 bases and J lost 6; bases outside the gene matches: 18.

This chain links TRBV6-2 or TRBV6-3 with TRBJ2-7; 7 bases align to TRBD1. J was trimmed by 1 base and V by 6 bases; bases with no gene match: 3. The CDR3 consists of 13 residues. Germline V gene sequence: CDR1 MNHEY, CDR2 SVGEGT. CDR3 sequence (DNA): TGTGCCAGCAGCCGGACAGGATCCTACGAGCAGTACTTC. Its translation: CASSRTGSYEQYF.

The chain is built from TRBV19 and TRBJ2-5, with D tentatively TRBD2 (6 bases). The CDR3 covers 15 residues. Germline CDR1 is LNHDA and CDR2 is SQIVND (reference sequence). V lost 8 bases, J lost 1 base, and 17 bases lay in between. CDR3 sequence: CASGQPGLGQETQYF. The CDR3 nucleotides read TGTGCCAGTGGCCAACCGGGACTTGGCCAAGAGACCCAGTACTTC.

The chain has TRBV2 and TRBJ2-7; TRBD1 aligns across 7 bases. This CDR3 has 13 residues. V lost 8 bases to trimming and J lost 3 bases; unmatched junction nucleotides: 7. Germline V gene lookup returns CDR1 SNHLY and CDR2 FYNNEI. CDR3 bases: TGTGCCAGCGCCCGACAGGGCGACTACGAGCAGTACTTC. Translated: CASARQGDYEQYF. Variable domain in full (rest from reference TRBV2 and TRBJ2-7): EPEVTQTPSHQVTQMGQEVILRCVPISNHLYFYWYRQILGQKVEFLVSFYNNEISEKSEIFDDQFSVERPDGSNFTLKIRSTKLEDSAMYFCASARQGDYEQYFGPGTRLTVT.

This clonotype was counted between two and nine times. V usage is TRBV6-1 and J usage is TRBJ2-3, with D perhaps TRBD1 (6 bases). The CDR3 length is 15 residues. V lost 7 bases, J lost 0 bases, and 14 bases lay in between. The germline V gene has CDR1 MNHNS and CDR2 SASEGT. The CDR3 DNA reads as TGTGCCAGCACCTCCGTAGGGGGAAGCACAGATACGCAGTATTTT. Its protein product is CASTSVGGSTDTQYF.

The V gene is TRBV7-3, the J gene TRBJ2-5; 12 bases are shared with TRBD2. The V gene's germline CDR1 is SGHTA and CDR2 FQGTGA. V was pared by 5 bases and J by 4 bases, with 5 bases of the junction left unmatched. The CDR3 consists of 15 residues. The CDR3 bases are TGTGCCAGCAGCCCTACGGGACTAGCGGGAGAGACCCAGTACTTC. Its protein is CASSPTGLAGETQYF.

The rearrangement joins TRBV2 to TRBJ2-6; D might be TRBD1 or TRBD2, each matching 5 bases. The germline CDR1 and CDR2 sequences are SNHLY and FYNNEI. Trimming stripped 7 bases from V and 0 bases from J, with 7 bases between. This CDR3 has 14 residues. CDR3 sequence: CASNGGSGANVLTF. The CDR3 DNA reads as TGTGCCAGCAATGGGGGCTCTGGGGCCAACGTCCTGACTTTC. The full variable domain, with the rest looked up from reference TRBV2 and TRBJ2-6, is EPEVTQTPSHQVTQMGQEVILRCVPISNHLYFYWYRQILGQKVEFLVSFYNNEISEKSEIFDDQFSVERPDGSNFTLKIRSTKLEDSAMYFCASNGGSGANVLTFGAGSRLTVL.

The chain joins TRBV6-1 to TRBJ2-3; D not certain. Trimming removed 8 bases at V and 4 bases at J, with 10 bases between. The CDR3 sequence is 12 residues long. Germline lookup yields CDR1 MNHNS and CDR2 SASEGT. The CDR3 sequence is CASSGPADTQYF. In nucleotides, the CDR3 is TGTGCCAGCTCAGGACCGGCAGATACGCAGTATTTT.

The chain employs TRBV20-1 and TRBJ2-7, with 9 bases matching TRBD1. The CDR3 covers 14 residues. Trimming removed 3 bases from V and 9 bases from J; junction bases left unmatched: 12. Germline V gene sequence: CDR1 DFQATT, CDR2 SNEGSKA (reference sequence). The CDR3 DNA reads as TGCAGTGCTAGTGTACCGGGACAGGGCGCCGGGCAGTACTTC. This codes for CSASVPGQGAGQYF.

Here the CDR3 DNA reads TGCAGTGCTAGAGCCCCTGACAGGAGCAATCAGCCCCAGCATTTT. Encoded protein: CSARAPDRSNQPQHF. The chain joins TRBV20-1 to TRBJ1-5; tentative D call: TRBD1 (6 bases). Germline V gene lookup returns CDR1 DFQATT and CDR2 SNEGSKA (reference sequence). This CDR3 comprises 15 residues. Between the trimmed V and J ends, which lost 1 base and 1 base, there was a span of 11 bases.

This clonotype was seen only once. The J gene is TRBJ1-1, the V gene TRBV9, with 7 bases that match TRBD1. Unmatched junction bases numbered 13, after V lost 3 bases and J lost 5 bases. This CDR3 comprises 16 residues. CDR1 is SGDLS, CDR2 YYNGEE, per germline. CDR3 in DNA: TGTGCCAGCAGCGCCCAACACAGGGGCGGGGGAACTGAAGCTTTCTTT. This codes for CASSAQHRGGGTEAFF.

This sequence joins TRBV5-1 and TRBJ2-1; 7 bases match TRBD1. After removal of 4 bases from V and 4 bases from J, the junction contained 8 bases not matched to a gene. Germline V gene data show CDR1 as SGHRS and CDR2 as YFSETQ. The CDR3 length is 15 residues. The chain's CDR3 is CASSVGTAVYNEQFF. CDR3 nucleotides: TGCGCCAGCAGCGTGGGGACAGCGGTATACAATGAGCAGTTCTTC.

This clonotype has only a few counts. The J gene is TRBJ2-3, the V gene TRBV20-1; D tentatively reads TRBD1 or TRBD2 (5 bases each). Between the trimmed V and J ends, which lost 3 bases and 2 bases, there was a span of 18 bases. Per the germline V gene, CDR1 is DFQATT and CDR2 is SNEGSKA (reference sequence). CDR3 length: 16 residues. CDR3 residues: CSARILVGVYTDTQYF. The CDR3 nucleotides read TGCAGTGCTAGGATACTAGTGGGGGTATACACAGATACGCAGTATTTT.

This clonotype was seen only a few times. The chain uses TRBV2 and TRBJ2-5; D may be TRBD1 (6 bases). Germline assignment: CDR1 SNHLY and CDR2 FYNNEI. Trimming removed 4 bases from V and 4 bases from J, with 10 bases in between. The CDR3 runs to 13 residues. CDR3 bases: TGTGCCAGCAGTGCCCGGGACACAGAGACCCAGTACTTC. The encoded protein is CASSARDTETQYF.

This clonotype counts as medium-sized (0.01 to 0.1%). This chain connects TRBV11-3 to TRBJ1-1; no reliable D call. The V and J ends lost 5 bases and 0 bases respectively, with 4 bases between them. The CDR3 contains 12 residues. Per germline, CDR1 SGHNT and CDR2 YENEEA. The DNA of the CDR3 is TGTGCCAGCAGCCCAGTGAACACTGAAGCTTTCTTT. It codes for CASSPVNTEAFF.

V and J are TRBV7-2 and TRBJ2-2, with a tentative D call TRBD1 (6 bases). CDR3 length: 17 residues. V was cut by 0 bases and J by 2 bases, with 13 bases left in between. Germline lookup yields CDR1 SGHTA and CDR2 FQGNSA. CDR3 loop: CASSLALLDRNTGELFF. CDR3 bases: TGTGCCAGCAGCTTAGCGCTTCTGGACAGAAACACCGGGGAGCTGTTTTTT.

In its sample, this clonotype was seen a few times. The V and J genes are TRBV6-4 and TRBJ2-4, with D possibly called TRBD1 or TRBD2 (5 bases each). The CDR3 has 12 residues. Germline V gene lookup returns CDR1 MRHNA and CDR2 SNTAGT. Trimming shortened V by 3 bases and J by 5 bases, and 5 bases separated the two germline ends. The CDR3 sequence is CASSEGENIQYF. CDR3 bases: TGTGCCAGCAGTGAGGGGGAAAACATTCAGTACTTC.

The sample holds a few counts of this clonotype. V usage is TRBV2 and J usage is TRBJ2-7; D possibly corresponds to TRBD1 (5 bases). Germline CDR1 SNHLY, CDR2 FYNNEI. The CDR3 runs 12 residues. V was clipped by 8 bases and J by 2 bases, with 10 bases between them. Written as DNA, the CDR3 is TGTGCCAGCCTTGACAGCCCCTACGAGCAGTACTTC. This codes for CASLDSPYEQYF.

In this sample, this clonotype turned up a few times. The chain couples TRBV12-3 or TRBV12-4 to TRBJ1-5; tentative D call: TRBD1 (6 bases). V gave up 1 base and J gave up 3 bases, with 7 bases separating them. The CDR3 contains 14 residues. The CDR3, as DNA: TGTGCCAGCAGTTTAGTGGGGGCCAATCAGCCCCAGCATTTT. It encodes CASSLVGANQPQHF.

This clonotype was seen more than once but under ten times. J is TRBJ2-3 and V is TRBV7-8; 11 nucleotides line up with TRBD2. Looked up from germline, CDR1 is SGHVS and CDR2 is FQNEAQ. This CDR3 comprises 15 residues. V was clipped by 7 bases and J by 2 bases; unmatched bases: 5. CDR3 sequence reads: CASILAGGPTDTQYF. Here the CDR3 DNA reads TGTGCCAGCATCCTAGCGGGGGGACCCACAGATACGCAGTATTTT.

The sample holds a few counts of this clonotype. The CDR3 sequence: CASRADQPQHF. CDR3 in DNA: TGTGCCAGCAGAGCAGACCAGCCCCAGCATTTT. V usage is TRBV6-1 and J usage is TRBJ1-5; no firm D call. Trimming took 6 bases from V and 7 from J, leaving 7 bases between them. The CDR3 has 11 residues. Germline V CDR1 and CDR2: MNHNS, SASEGT.

This chain links TRBV4-1 with TRBJ2-7; 9 positions agree with TRBD2. Germline V lookup: CDR1 MGHRA, CDR2 YSYEKL. This CDR3 is built from 15 residues. With V trimmed by 2 bases and J by 5 bases, 7 bases remained unmatched. CDR3 loop: CASSQITSGSNEQYF. CDR3 nucleotide sequence: TGCGCCAGCAGCCAAATTACTAGCGGGTCTAACGAGCAGTACTTC.

This clonotype came up a few times. The J gene is TRBJ2-3, the V gene TRBV27, with 14 bases aligning to TRBD2. The CDR3 spans 18 residues. V dropped 3 bases and J dropped 2; count of bases not matched to a gene: 7. CDR1 MNHEY and CDR2 SMNVEV come from the germline V gene (reference sequence). The CDR3 nucleotides are TGTGCCAGCAGTTTTGGACTAGCGGGGGGACGAAACACAGATACGCAGTATTTT. This gives the protein CASSFGLAGGRNTDTQYF.

The J gene is TRBJ2-1, the V gene TRBV24-1, with D possibly being TRBD2 (5 bases). The CDR3 runs to 13 residues. V lost 3 bases, J lost 8 bases, and 10 bases lay in between. Germline CDR1 KGHDR, CDR2 SFDVKD. CDR3 amino acids: CATSDPRGHEQFF. In DNA, the CDR3 is TGTGCCACCAGTGATCCTCGCGGGCATGAGCAGTTCTTC.

The chain combines TRBV12-5 with TRBJ2-7; TRBD2 might be the D (7 bases). With 0 bases removed from V and 6 bases from J, the gap between germline ends came to 9 bases. CDR3 length equals 13 residues. Germline V CDR1 and CDR2: LGHNT, FRNRAP. The CDR3 loop reads CASGLVGGREQYF. The CDR3 DNA reads as TGTGCTAGTGGTTTGGTGGGGGGGCGCGAGCAGTACTTC.

The chain combines TRBV4-3 with TRBJ2-5; 9 positions match TRBD2. The germline V gene encodes CDR1 LGHNA and CDR2 YSLEER. CDR3 length: 15 amino acids. The J segment lost 5 bases and the V segment lost 6 bases, leaving 10 bases of the junction unmatched. The CDR3 protein is CASRRTSDRLETQYF. The CDR3 DNA follows: TGCGCCAGCAGACGGACTAGCGACAGACTCGAGACCCAGTACTTC.